The 13 T cell receptor beta chains listed next were all sequenced from one sample in a study of identifying expanded T cells in peripheral blood. Profiling relied on immunoSEQ multiplex PCR, and the TCRdb table lists in-frame clones only, not all of them. The table includes approximately 85,000 clones, almost 85% detected once. Sequencing was performed on blood. The receptors stem from a person aged 18 to 70 in good health.

The CDR3 DNA sequence: TGTGCCAGTAGTATTTACTTGTTCGGGCAGCCCCAGCATTTT. Its translation: CASSIYLFGQPQHF. V and J are TRBV19 and TRBJ1-5; the D is unclear. This CDR3 is built from 14 residues. V was cut by 3 bases and J by 7 bases, with 13 bases left in between. Looked up from germline, CDR1 is LNHDA and CDR2 is SQIVND (reference sequence). Full variable domain (outside the CDR3, taken from reference TRBV19 and TRBJ1-5): DGGITQSPKYLFRKEGQNVTLSCEQNLNHDAMYWYRQDPGQGLRLIYYSQIVNDFQKGDIAEGYSVSREKKESFPLTVTSAQKNPTAFYLCASSIYLFGQPQHFGDGTRLSIL.

This clone appeared once. Here the CDR3 reads CATSRTRTNYGYTF. The CDR3 bases are TGTGCCACCAGCAGAACCCGGACCAACTATGGCTACACCTTC. V is TRBV15 and J is TRBJ1-2; unclear D gene. The CDR3 runs 14 residues. The germline gives CDR1 LNHNV, CDR2 YYDKDF (reference sequence). V lost 2 bases and J 2 bases, leaving 9 bases between the germline ends.

The chain uses TRBV7-2 and TRBJ2-5; maybe TRBD1 (5 bases). Trimming stripped 5 bases from V and 5 bases from J, with 12 bases between. The CDR3 extends over 13 amino acids. The germline CDR1 and CDR2 sequences are SGHTA and FQGNSA. CDR3 DNA: TGTGCCAGCAGCCAAGTACAGGCGGAGACCCAGTACTTC. It is translated as CASSQVQAETQYF.

This rearrangement joins TRBV28 to TRBJ1-1; 8 nucleotides align to TRBD1. V trimming: 8 bases; J trimming: 0 bases; junction bases outside the gene matches: 5. CDR3 length equals 14 residues. Germline CDR1 and CDR2: MDHEN and SYDVKM. This CDR3 reads CASGWTGLNTEAFF. The CDR3 nucleotides are TGTGCCAGCGGGTGGACAGGGCTGAACACTGAAGCTTTCTTT.

This rearrangement joins TRBV4-1 to TRBJ1-4; D is unclear. V was clipped by 1 base and J by 2 bases, with 11 bases between them. The V gene's germline CDR1 is MGHRA and CDR2 YSYEKL. The CDR3 runs 16 residues. The DNA for the CDR3 is TGCGCCAGCAGCCAAGTCGGGGATGCGACTAATGAAAAACTGTTTTTT. This sequence encodes CASSQVGDATNEKLFF.

Notes on this clone: One junction end does not reproduce the germline sequence, and a read error may be involved. The chain couples TRBV7-7 to TRBJ2-5, with 12 bases aligning to TRBD2. The germline CDR1 and CDR2 sequences are SSHAT and FNYEAQ (reference sequence). CDR3 size: 15 residues. The CDR3 loop reads CASSLEGLAGETQYF. In DNA, the CDR3 is TGTGCTAGCAGCTTAGAGGGACTAGCGGGAGAGACCCAGTACTTC.

This clone appeared a single time. This chain uses TRBV7-9 with TRBJ2-7, with D uncertain. Germline V gene sequence: CDR1 SEHNR, CDR2 FQNEAQ (reference sequence). The ends were cut back, 7 bases at V and 3 bases at J, with 13 bases in the middle. This CDR3 has 13 residues. The CDR3 is CASMALASYEQYF. In DNA, the CDR3 is TGTGCCAGCATGGCTCTCGCGAGCTACGAGCAGTACTTC.

The table lists this clone with a count of one. Because it lacks the conserved phenylalanine or tryptophan at the end, this CDR3 is likely a read error. The J gene is TRBJ1-2, the V gene TRBV15; 10 bases match TRBD1. V shed 3 bases, J shed 0 bases, and the junction held 1 base outside the gene matches. Looked up from germline, CDR1 is LNHNV and CDR2 is YYDKDF (reference sequence). The CDR3 extends over 15 amino acids. CDR3 region: CATSRDRGTNYGYTS. The DNA of the CDR3 is TGTGCCACCAGCAGGGACAGGGGGACTAACTATGGCTACACCTCC.

The rearrangement links TRBV5-1 to TRBJ2-1; TRBD2 matches at 8 bases. This CDR3 has 14 residues. The germline gives CDR1 SGHRS, CDR2 YFSETQ. With 6 bases clipped from V and 4 bases from J, the junction kept 6 bases outside the gene matches. The CDR3 DNA sequence: TGCGCCAGCATCAAGGGCGGGAGGTACAATGAGCAGTTCTTC. Translated: CASIKGGRYNEQFF.

CDR3 DNA sequence: TGTGCCAGCAGGGAATCCGGGACAGTCACAGATACGCAGTATTTT. Its translation is CASRESGTVTDTQYF. This chain joins TRBV7-2 and TRBJ2-3, with 7 bases aligning to TRBD1. J was trimmed by 2 bases and V by 6 bases; bases with no gene match: 8. The CDR3 totals 15 residues. Looked up from germline, CDR1 is SGHTA and CDR2 is FQGNSA.

The chain has TRBV28 and TRBJ1-2, with a weak D call TRBD1 (5 bases). The CDR3 totals 14 residues. The V end lost 2 bases, the J end lost 4 bases, and 11 bases lay between the germline ends. The germline gives CDR1 MDHEN, CDR2 SYDVKM. The CDR3 spells CASSLRWDRYGYTF. CDR3 DNA sequence: TGTGCCAGCAGTTTACGATGGGACCGCTATGGCTACACCTTC.

This rearrangement joins TRBV5-4 to TRBJ1-2, with D possibly being TRBD1 (5 bases). CDR1 SGHNT and CDR2 YYREEE come from the germline V gene (reference sequence). The CDR3 consists of 13 residues. Deletions cut 4 bases from V and 6 bases from J, with 13 bases between. The chain's CDR3 is CASSPDPGNGYTF. The CDR3 DNA is TGTGCCAGCAGCCCTGACCCAGGGAATGGCTACACCTTC.

This rearrangement joins TRBV6-1 to TRBJ2-1; no clear D. V dropped 5 bases and J dropped 7 bases, with 12 bases sitting between them. The CDR3 has 13 amino acids. Germline lookup yields CDR1 MNHNS and CDR2 SASEGT. In nucleotides, the CDR3 is TGTGCCAGCAGTTATAGTGGGGTAAATGAGCAGTTCTTC. Protein sequence: CASSYSGVNEQFF.